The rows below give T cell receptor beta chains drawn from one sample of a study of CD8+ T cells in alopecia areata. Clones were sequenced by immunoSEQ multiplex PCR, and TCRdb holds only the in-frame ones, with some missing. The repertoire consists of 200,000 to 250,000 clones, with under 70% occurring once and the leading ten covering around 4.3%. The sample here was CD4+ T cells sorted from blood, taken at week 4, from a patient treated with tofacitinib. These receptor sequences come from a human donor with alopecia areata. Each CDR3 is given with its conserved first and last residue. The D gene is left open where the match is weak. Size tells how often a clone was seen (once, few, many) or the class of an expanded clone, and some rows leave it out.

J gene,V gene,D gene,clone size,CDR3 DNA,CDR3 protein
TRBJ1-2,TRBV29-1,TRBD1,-,TGCAGCGTTGACGTTCCGGGACAGGGGGCGAACTATGGCTACACCTTC,CSVDVPGQGANYGYTF
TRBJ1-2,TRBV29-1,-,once,TGCAGCGCAGGGGAATACGACTATGGCTACACCTTC,CSAGEYDYGYTF
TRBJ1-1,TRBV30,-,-,TGTGCCTGGAGAGGTTGGACTGAAGCTTTCTTT,CAWRGWTEAFF
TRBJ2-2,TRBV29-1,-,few,TGCAGCGTTGACTCGAACACCGGGGAGCTGTTTTTT,CSVDSNTGELFF
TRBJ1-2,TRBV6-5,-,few,TGTGCCAGCAGCCCCGGCTCTAACTATGGCTACACCTTC,CASSPGSNYGYTF
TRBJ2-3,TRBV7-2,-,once,TGTGCCAGCGGCGTGGGAACTTATACGCAGTATTTT,CASGVGTYTQYF
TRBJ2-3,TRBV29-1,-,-,TGCAGCGTTGTGTCCTGGGTGAAGGGGACAGATACGCAGTATTTT,CSVVSWVKGTDTQYF
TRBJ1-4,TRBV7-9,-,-,TGTGCCAGCAGCATGGGACGGTTTAATGAAAAACTGTTTTTT,CASSMGRFNEKLFF
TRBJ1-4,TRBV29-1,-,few,TGCAGCGTTGGTAGGCGGGGTGAAAAACTGTTTTTT,CSVGRRGEKLFF
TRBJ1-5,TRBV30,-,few,TGTGCCTGGAGTAGGAGCAATCAGCCCCAGCATTTT,CAWSRSNQPQHF
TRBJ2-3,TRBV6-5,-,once,TGTGCCAGCAGTTATGGTTGGGCTGGAGATACGCAGTATTTT,CASSYGWAGDTQYF
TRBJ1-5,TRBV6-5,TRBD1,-,TGTGCCAGCCGACAGGGTATGAGTCAGCCCCAGCATTTT,CASRQGMSQPQHF
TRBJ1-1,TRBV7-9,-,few,TGTGCCAGCAGCTTAGGGAACGCGAACACTGAAGCTTTCTTT,CASSLGNANTEAFF
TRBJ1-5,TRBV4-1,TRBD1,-,TGCGCCAGCAGCCAGTTCTACGGGACAGGGGGCAATCAGCCCCAGCATTTT,CASSQFYGTGGNQPQHF
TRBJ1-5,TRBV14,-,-,TGTGCCAGCAGCCAGGGGCCGAATCAGCCCCAGCATTTT,CASSQGPNQPQHF
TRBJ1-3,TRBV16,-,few,TGTGCCAGCAGCCAAAGGGCGGATGGAAACACCATATATTTT,CASSQRADGNTIYF
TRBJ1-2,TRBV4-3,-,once,TGCGCCAGCAGCCATGGTGTAAAGAACTATGGCTACACCTTC,CASSHGVKNYGYTF